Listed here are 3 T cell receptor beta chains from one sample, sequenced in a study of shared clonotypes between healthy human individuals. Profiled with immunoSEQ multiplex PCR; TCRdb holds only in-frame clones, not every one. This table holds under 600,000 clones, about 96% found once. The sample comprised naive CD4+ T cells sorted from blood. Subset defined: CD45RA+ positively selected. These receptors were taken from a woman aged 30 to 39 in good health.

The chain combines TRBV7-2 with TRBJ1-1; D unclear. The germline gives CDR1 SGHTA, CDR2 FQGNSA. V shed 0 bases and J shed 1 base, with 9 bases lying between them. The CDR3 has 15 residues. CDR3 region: CASSLAQGGNTEAFF. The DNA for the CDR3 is TGTGCCAGCAGCTTAGCGCAAGGAGGGAACACTGAAGCTTTCTTT. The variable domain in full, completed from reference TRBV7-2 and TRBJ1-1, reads GAGVSQSPSNKVTEKGKDVELRCDPISGHTALYWYRQSLGQGLEFLIYFQGNSAPDKSGLPSDRFSAERTGGSVSTLTIQRTQQEDSAVYLCASSLAQGGNTEAFFGQGTRLTVV.

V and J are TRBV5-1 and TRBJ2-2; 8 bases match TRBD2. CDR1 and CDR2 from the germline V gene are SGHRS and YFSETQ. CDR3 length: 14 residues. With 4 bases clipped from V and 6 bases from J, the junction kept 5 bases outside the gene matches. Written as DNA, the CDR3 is TGCGCCAGCAGCCGACTAGCGTTTTCCGGGGAGCTGTTTTTT. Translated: CASSRLAFSGELFF.

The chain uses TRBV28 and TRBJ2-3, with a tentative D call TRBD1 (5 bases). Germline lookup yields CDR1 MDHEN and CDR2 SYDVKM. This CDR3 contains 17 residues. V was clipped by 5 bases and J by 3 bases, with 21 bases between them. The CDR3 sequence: CASSTPKGWGLTDTQYF. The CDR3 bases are TGTGCCAGCAGTACCCCCAAGGGGTGGGGATTAACAGATACGCAGTATTTT.